The sequence of this TCR beta chain was determined in a study of T-cell memory formation after mild COVID-19. Study-level background: Most TCR clusters belonged to a single donor.

Germline-derived CDR1 and CDR2 are KGHSH and LQKENI. V was pared by 3 bases and J by 5 bases, with 14 bases between. The CDR3 covers 14 residues. Remarks on this clonotype: Its specificity is not known.

Points from the study as a whole: Largely, contracting CD4+ clones fell within CM and EM, and contracting CD8+ clones within EMRA. The SARS-CoV-2 specificity of second-wave clones reaching peak at day 37 remained unverified. There was a balanced CD4/CD8 profile in clones contracting day 15 to 85, and later expanders leaned CD4+.

MiXCR was run by TCRdb on the 5' RACE reads, yielding one entry per CDR3 protein. The sample has roughly 610,000 distinct CDR3 sequences; 15% to 20% are singletons. The chain carries TRBV18 and TRBJ2-7; D is perhaps TRBD2 (7 bases). What was sequenced was PBMCs or a T cell subset sorted from them (not recorded which). The source is an adult woman who had mild COVID-19 (a few samples of this study predate the infection). Cell type and time point are not known. As DNA, the CDR3 is TGTGCCAGCTCACCCGGGGCGGGGGCTAACGAGCAGTACTTC. Protein: CASSPGAGANEQYF. The whole variable domain, remainder taken from reference TRBV18 and TRBJ2-7, is NAGVMQNPRHLVRRRGQEARLRCSPMKGHSHVYWYRQLPEEGLKFMVYLQKENIIDESGMPKERFSAEFPKEGPSILRIQQVVRGDSAAYFCASSPGAGANEQYFGPGTRLTVT.